These 29 T cell receptor beta chains were sequenced from one sample in a study of cytomegalovirus exposure and HLA in healthy donors (dated by TCRdb to the late 2010s). The library was produced with the immunoSEQ multiplex PCR assay. For the multiplex PCR, a mixture combining 60 forward primers for TCR Vbeta segments and 13 reverse primers for TCR Jbeta segments was used. Not all clones reach the TCRdb copy of this immuneACCESS table, which keeps in-frame sequences only. Checked studies attribute under half of the gap to unresolved V genes and leave the rest unexplained. This sample has around 130,000 clones in its table, and approximately 80% of those were observed once. The leading ten clones occupy over 9% of the sample. Sequenced: PBMCs. These receptors came from a male donor in good health and CMV-seropositive.

The gene calls are TRBV29-1 and TRBJ2-7, with D possibly being TRBD2 (6 bases). The CDR3 is 13 residues long. V was pared by 3 bases and J by 1 base, with 10 bases between. The germline V gene has CDR1 SQVTM and CDR2 ANQGSEA. CDR3 in amino acids: CSVDGAGSYEQYF. Written as DNA, the CDR3 is TGCAGCGTTGATGGGGCGGGATCCTACGAGCAGTACTTC.

This clone turned up a few times. The chain has TRBV9 and TRBJ2-1; 12 bases map to TRBD2. The germline gives CDR1 SGDLS, CDR2 YYNGEE. Unmatched junction bases numbered 3, after V lost 4 bases and J lost 4 bases. This CDR3 has 15 residues. CDR3 sequence (DNA): TGTGCCAGCAGCCCGACTAGCGGGAGTTACAATGAGCAGTTCTTC. Its translation is CASSPTSGSYNEQFF.

The V gene is TRBV18, the J gene TRBJ2-7, with 7 bases that match TRBD1. Germline-derived CDR1 and CDR2 are KGHSH and LQKENI. The length of the CDR3 is 13 residues. Germline trimming cut 3 bases from V and 6 bases from J; bases unmatched to any gene: 5. The CDR3 loop reads CASSPTGISEQYF. The CDR3 bases are TGTGCCAGCTCACCGACAGGGATCAGCGAGCAGTACTTC.

Only one count was recorded for this clone. The rearrangement uses TRBV5-4 and TRBJ2-3, with TRBD2 matching 10 bases. Germline-derived CDR1 and CDR2 are SGHNT and YYREEE (reference sequence). V was clipped by 2 bases and J by 2 bases; unmatched bases: 5. The CDR3 is 16 amino acids. CDR3 bases: TGTGCCAGCAGCTTCCAAGCGGGGGGGATCACAGATACGCAGTATTTT. Translated: CASSFQAGGITDTQYF.

The chain uses TRBV30 and TRBJ2-1, with D unclear. From germline, CDR1 is GTSNPN and CDR2 SVGIG (reference sequence). The CDR3 is 16 residues long. V dropped 1 base and J dropped 2 bases, with 15 bases sitting between them. The CDR3 DNA is TGTGCCTGGAGTGCCCTTGGCAGTGGGCCCTACAATGAGCAGTTCTTC. Its translation is CAWSALGSGPYNEQFF.

The rearrangement joins TRBV19 to TRBJ2-1; 13 bases fit TRBD2. The CDR3 loop spans 16 amino acids. V lost 1 base and J lost 7; bases outside the gene matches: 4. Germline V gene sequence: CDR1 LNHDA, CDR2 SQIVND (reference sequence). CDR3 loop: CASSIGRTSGSNEQFF. The CDR3 DNA reads TGTGCCAGTAGTATAGGGAGGACTAGCGGGAGTAATGAGCAGTTCTTC.

The chain couples TRBV29-1 to TRBJ2-7, with TRBD2 matching over 10 bases. The CDR3 covers 13 residues. The junction had 2 bases not matched to a gene; V was cut back by 5 bases and J by 1 base. Germline values: CDR1 SQVTM, CDR2 ANQGSEA. The CDR3 DNA reads TGCAGCGTTCTAGCGGGAGTTTCCTACGAGCAGTACTTC. It specifies CSVLAGVSYEQYF.

The chain uses TRBV28 and TRBJ1-5; tentatively, D is TRBD1 (5 bases). The CDR3 runs to 16 residues. The germline V and J ends were trimmed by 7 bases and 8 bases, with 24 bases remaining between them. Germline values: CDR1 MDHEN, CDR2 SYDVKM. The CDR3 spells CASTPPGWTGGKPQHF. CDR3 coding DNA: TGTGCCAGCACTCCCCCAGGGTGGACGGGTGGGAAGCCCCAGCATTTT. Full variable domain (remainder filled in from reference TRBV28 and TRBJ1-5): DVKVTQSSRYLVKRTGEKVFLECVQDMDHENMFWYRQDPGLGLRLIYFSYDVKMKEKGDIPEGYSVSREKKERFSLILESASTNQTSMYLCASTPPGWTGGKPQHFGDGTRLSIL.

The chain links TRBV7-8 to TRBJ2-5; TRBD1 might be the D (5 bases). CDR3 length equals 14 residues. Looked up from germline, CDR1 is SGHVS and CDR2 is FQNEAQ. V dropped 5 bases and J dropped 5 bases, with 15 bases sitting between them. The CDR3 sequence: CASSGYRSPETQYF. CDR3 bases: TGTGCCAGCAGCGGGTACAGGTCTCCGGAGACCCAGTACTTC. The variable domain in full, with the rest retrieved from reference TRBV7-8 and TRBJ2-5, is GAGVSQSPRYKVAKRGQDVALRCDPISGHVSLFWYQQALGQGPEFLTYFQNEAQLDKSGLPSDRFFAERPEGSVSTLKIQRTQQEDSAVYLCASSGYRSPETQYFGPGTRLLVL.

The chain combines TRBV5-1 with TRBJ2-5, with D possibly matching TRBD2 (6 bases). Germline V lookup: CDR1 SGHRS, CDR2 YFSETQ. CDR3 length: 18 amino acids. Deletions cut 5 bases from V and 1 base from J, with 24 bases between. This CDR3 reads CASRQMGGLERAQETQYF. The CDR3 DNA follows: TGCGCCAGCAGACAAATGGGAGGACTCGAACGTGCCCAAGAGACCCAGTACTTC.

The chain joins TRBV9 to TRBJ2-5; D is perhaps TRBD1 (5 bases). Per germline, CDR1 SGDLS and CDR2 YYNGEE. The CDR3 has 15 residues. Trimming removed 0 bases from V and 3 bases from J, with 12 bases in between. Here the CDR3 DNA reads TGTGCCAGCAGCGTAGCCGGCCCAGGGAAAGAGACCCAGTACTTC. Translating it yields CASSVAGPGKETQYF.

V and J are TRBV27 and TRBJ2-2, with D unclear. This CDR3 has 12 residues. V was pared by 2 bases and J by 8 bases, with 6 bases between. Germline values: CDR1 MNHEY, CDR2 SMNVEV (reference sequence). CDR3 in amino acids: CASSLALGELFF. The CDR3 DNA is TGTGCCAGCAGTTTAGCCCTAGGGGAGCTGTTTTTT.

This sequence joins TRBV7-9 and TRBJ2-1; 7 positions match TRBD2. CDR1 and CDR2 from the germline V gene are SEHNR and FQNEAQ (reference sequence). This CDR3 contains 17 residues. Trimming at V came to 6 bases and at J to 4 bases, leaving 15 bases not matched to a gene. The CDR3 reads CASSSLAELDGYNEQFF. In DNA, the CDR3 is TGTGCCAGCAGTTCCCTAGCGGAGTTGGACGGTTACAATGAGCAGTTCTTC.

This sequence joins TRBV23-1 and TRBJ2-3, with 9 bases lining up with TRBD2. TRBV23-1 is noted as an ORF with a role that remains uncertain. The CDR3 has 15 residues. With 5 bases clipped from V and 2 bases from J, the junction kept 5 bases outside the gene matches. As DNA, the CDR3 is TGCGCCAGCAGTTCAGAGCGGGAGGCCACAGATACGCAGTATTTT. This sequence encodes CASSSEREATDTQYF.

The chain employs TRBV7-3 and TRBJ2-5; TRBD2 agrees at 11 bases. The CDR3 covers 18 residues. CDR1 SGHTA and CDR2 FQGTGA come from the germline V gene. V shed 1 base, J shed 4 bases, and the junction held 11 bases outside the gene matches. CDR3 loop: CASSLIGGTSGDRETQYF. The CDR3 coding sequence is TGTGCCAGCAGCTTAATTGGGGGGACTAGCGGTGATAGAGAGACCCAGTACTTC.

The chain is built from TRBV7-2 and TRBJ2-1; weak D call: TRBD1 (6 bases). Trimming pared 1 base from V and 9 bases from J, leaving 22 bases between. Germline CDR1 reads SGHTA; CDR2 reads FQGNSA. This CDR3 spans 17 amino acids. The CDR3 protein is CASSLGTPWDNEAEQFF. In DNA form, the CDR3 reads TGTGCCAGCAGCTTAGGAACGCCCTGGGACAATGAGGCTGAGCAGTTCTTC. Together with reference TRBV7-2 and TRBJ2-1, the CDR3 gives the full variable domain: GAGVSQSPSNKVTEKGKDVELRCDPISGHTALYWYRQSLGQGLEFLIYFQGNSAPDKSGLPSDRFSAERTGGSVSTLTIQRTQQEDSAVYLCASSLGTPWDNEAEQFFGPGTRLTVL.

For this clone: Distinct nucleotide sequences in the sample also encode this CDR3. The rearrangement joins TRBV27 to TRBJ2-1; 10 positions match TRBD2. There are 14 residues in the CDR3. The germline V gene encodes CDR1 MNHEY and CDR2 SMNVEV (reference sequence). Losses at the gene ends were 2 bases for V and 13 bases for J; bases not matched to a gene: 8. CDR3 protein: CASSLLAGVAEQFF. The CDR3 bases are TGTGCCAGCAGTTTACTAGCGGGAGTAGCTGAACAGTTCTTC.

V is TRBV28 and J is TRBJ2-3, with 8 bases identical to TRBD2. CDR3 length equals 16 residues. Germline CDR1 and CDR2: MDHEN and SYDVKM. Germline trimming cut 4 bases from V and 2 bases from J; bases unmatched to any gene: 8. The CDR3 loop is CASSSPRTSFTDTQYF. CDR3 DNA sequence: TGTGCCAGCAGTTCGCCCAGGACTAGCTTCACAGATACGCAGTATTTT.

This clone was found a few times. This rearrangement joins TRBV5-4 to TRBJ2-7; maybe TRBD1 (6 bases). The germline V gene encodes CDR1 SGHNT and CDR2 YYREEE (reference sequence). The CDR3 is 13 residues long. The V and J ends lost 0 bases and 6 bases respectively, with 10 bases between them. CDR3 in amino acids: CASSLASRGEQYF. CDR3 DNA sequence: TGTGCCAGCAGCTTGGCCTCCAGGGGCGAGCAGTACTTC.

The genes are TRBV23-1 and TRBJ2-7; D gene unclear. TRBV23-1 has ORF status, its function being uncertain. The V end was cut by 4 bases, the J end by 5 bases, with 15 bases between. This CDR3 region has 14 residues. The CDR3 sequence: CASSLKRVSHEQYF. The CDR3 region has the DNA TGCGCCAGCAGTCTCAAGAGAGTGAGCCACGAGCAGTACTTC.

This clone was seen a few times. This chain joins TRBV7-8 and TRBJ2-3, with 8 bases that match TRBD2. Germline CDR1 is SGHVS and CDR2 is FQNEAQ. J lost 5 bases, V lost 4 bases, and 8 bases had no gene match. The CDR3 extends over 15 amino acids. The CDR3: CASSSTSANIDTQYF. CDR3 DNA: TGTGCCAGCAGCTCGACTAGCGCAAACATAGATACGCAGTATTTT.

This clone has only one observation. The rearrangement uses TRBV7-6 and TRBJ2-5; TRBD2 might be the D (6 bases). The CDR3 is 16 residues long. V was trimmed by 1 base and J by 5 bases, leaving 17 bases between them. Per germline, CDR1 SGHVS and CDR2 FNYEAQ. CDR3 protein: CASSLGLAGSRETQYF. The CDR3 nucleotides read TGTGCCAGCAGCTTAGGTCTCGCGGGAAGCCGGGAGACCCAGTACTTC.

This clone came up once. The chain carries TRBV7-9 and TRBJ2-1; TRBD2 matches at 9 bases. Trimming cost V 5 bases and J 6 bases; bases outside gene matches: 11. CDR1 is SEHNR, CDR2 FQNEAQ, per germline (reference sequence). The CDR3 extends over 16 amino acids. The CDR3 reads CASSLNMASGANEQFF. The CDR3 DNA sequence: TGTGCCAGCAGCCTAAATATGGCTAGCGGGGCCAATGAGCAGTTCTTC.

This clone was seen just once. The genes are TRBV4-3 and TRBJ1-3, with D maybe TRBD1 (6 bases). Trimming removed 2 bases from V and 4 bases from J, with 15 bases in between. CDR1 and CDR2 (germline): LGHNA, YSLEER. CDR3 length: 16 amino acids. This chain's CDR3 is CASSQTGGARGNTIYF. DNA of the CDR3: TGCGCCAGCAGCCAAACCGGGGGGGCGAGAGGAAACACCATATATTTT.

The chain's CDR3 is CASRKEGARNTEAFF. The CDR3 nucleotides are TGTGCCAGCAGAAAAGAAGGGGCGCGGAACACTGAAGCTTTCTTT. The chain combines TRBV5-5 with TRBJ1-1; TRBD1 might be the D (5 bases). The germline V gene encodes CDR1 SGHKS and CDR2 YYEKEE (reference sequence). The germline V and J ends were trimmed by 5 bases and 1 base, with 15 bases remaining between them. This CDR3 has 15 residues.

V and J are TRBV4-1 and TRBJ2-2; D possibly corresponds to TRBD2 (6 bases). This CDR3 is 17 amino acids long. Trimming took 5 bases from V and 5 from J, leaving 21 bases between them. CDR1 and CDR2 (germline): MGHRA, YSYEKL. Written as DNA, the CDR3 is TGCGCCAGCAGCAGCTTGGGGTCGGGAGTACAGACCGGGGAGCTGTTTTTT. It specifies CASSSLGSGVQTGELFF.

This chain links TRBV2 with TRBJ2-7, with 10 bases that match TRBD2. Germline CDR1 reads SNHLY; CDR2 reads FYNNEI. The length of the CDR3 is 13 residues. With 8 bases clipped from V and 5 bases from J, the junction kept 6 bases outside the gene matches. The CDR3 here is CASRLAGDNEQYF. In DNA, the CDR3 is TGTGCCAGCCGGCTAGCGGGAGATAACGAGCAGTACTTC.

This chain joins TRBV10-3 and TRBJ1-2; 7 bases fit TRBD1. Germline CDR1 and CDR2: ENHRY and SYGVKD. V lost 7 bases, J lost 7 bases, and 9 bases stayed unmatched. The CDR3 runs 13 residues. As DNA, the CDR3 is TGTGCCATCACCACTGACAGGGCAGCTGGCTACACCTTC. This translates into CAITTDRAAGYTF.

This clone has just one count. The chain couples TRBV5-6 to TRBJ2-7; the match to TRBD1 covers 9 bases. This CDR3 has 14 amino acids. The trim removed 4 bases at V and 5 bases at J, leaving 7 bases unmatched. The germline V gene has CDR1 SGHDT and CDR2 YYEEEE. The CDR3 spells CASSIPGQGHEQYF. Written as DNA, the CDR3 is TGTGCCAGCAGCATTCCGGGACAGGGCCACGAGCAGTACTTC. The variable domain in full, completed from reference TRBV5-6 and TRBJ2-7, reads DAGVTQSPTHLIKTRGQQVTLRCSPKSGHDTVSWYQQALGQGPQFIFQYYEEEERQRGNFPDRFSGHQFPNYSSELNVNALLLGDSALYLCASSIPGQGHEQYFGPGTRLTVT.